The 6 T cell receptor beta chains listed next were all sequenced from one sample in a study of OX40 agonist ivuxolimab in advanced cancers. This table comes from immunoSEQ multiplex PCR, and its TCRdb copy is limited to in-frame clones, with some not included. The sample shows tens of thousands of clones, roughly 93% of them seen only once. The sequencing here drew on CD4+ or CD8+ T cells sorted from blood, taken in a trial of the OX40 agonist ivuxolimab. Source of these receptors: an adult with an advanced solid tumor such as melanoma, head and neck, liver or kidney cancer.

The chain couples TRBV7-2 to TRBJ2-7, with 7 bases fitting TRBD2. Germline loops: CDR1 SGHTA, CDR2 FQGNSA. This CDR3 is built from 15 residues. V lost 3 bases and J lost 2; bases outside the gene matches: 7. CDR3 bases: TGTGCCAGCAGCTTCAGCGGGATTCAAACCTACGAGCAGTACTTC. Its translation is CASSFSGIQTYEQYF.

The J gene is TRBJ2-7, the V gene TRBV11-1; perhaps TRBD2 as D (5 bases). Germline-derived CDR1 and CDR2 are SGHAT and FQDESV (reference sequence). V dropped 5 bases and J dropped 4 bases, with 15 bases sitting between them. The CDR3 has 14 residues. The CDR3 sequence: CASSPVGSAYEQYF. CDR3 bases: TGTGCCAGCAGCCCCGTGGGTAGCGCGTACGAGCAGTACTTC.

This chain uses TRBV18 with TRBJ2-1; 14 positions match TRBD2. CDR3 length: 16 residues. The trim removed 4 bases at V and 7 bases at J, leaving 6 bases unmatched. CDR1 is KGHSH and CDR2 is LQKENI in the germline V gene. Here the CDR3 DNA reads TGTGCCAGCTCACTCGGGACTAGCGGGAGAGCGAATGAGCAGTTCTTC. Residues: CASSLGTSGRANEQFF.

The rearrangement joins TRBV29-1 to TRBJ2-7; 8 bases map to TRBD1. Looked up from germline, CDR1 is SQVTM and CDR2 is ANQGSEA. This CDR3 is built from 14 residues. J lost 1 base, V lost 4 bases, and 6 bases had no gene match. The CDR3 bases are TGCAGCGTTGCAGGGGGCTACCGATCCTACGAGCAGTACTTC. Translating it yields CSVAGGYRSYEQYF.

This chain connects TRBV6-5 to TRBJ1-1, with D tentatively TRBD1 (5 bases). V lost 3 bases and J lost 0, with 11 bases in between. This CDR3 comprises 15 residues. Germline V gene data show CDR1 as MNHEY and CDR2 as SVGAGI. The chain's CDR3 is CASSYGDSMNTEAFF. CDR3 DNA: TGTGCCAGCAGTTATGGAGACAGTATGAACACTGAAGCTTTCTTT.

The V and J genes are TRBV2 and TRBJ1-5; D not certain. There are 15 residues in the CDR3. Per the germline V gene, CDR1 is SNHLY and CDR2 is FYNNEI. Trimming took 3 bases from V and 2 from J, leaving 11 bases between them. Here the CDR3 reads CASSDEGMGNQPQHF. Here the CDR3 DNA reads TGTGCCAGCAGTGATGAGGGAATGGGCAATCAGCCCCAGCATTTT.